The clone carrying this T cell receptor (beta chain) was found many times. This sample was taken from a study of early T cells in non-severe SARS-CoV-2 infection. TCRdb redid the calling of the 5' RACE reads with MiXCR, one entry per CDR3 protein. This table holds around 46,000 distinct CDR3 sequences, over 5% found once. CDR1 and CDR2 from the germline V gene are ENHRY and SYGVKD. This CDR3 region has 19 residues. V shed 1 base, J shed 0 bases, and the junction held 7 bases outside the gene matches. This rearrangement joins TRBV10-3 to TRBJ2-2, with TRBD2 matching over 11 bases. The source material was whole blood, sampled at baseline. This clonotype was obtained from an adult who was a healthcare worker with PCR-confirmed SARS-CoV-2 infection or an uninfected control (not recorded which). The CDR3, as DNA: TGTGCCATCAGTGAGTTCTTGGGACTAGCGGCCGCGAACACCGGGGAGCTGTTTTTT. Translated, it gives CAISEFLGLAAANTGELFF.